Listed below are T cell receptor beta chains from one sample, sequenced in a study of T cell responses to AZD1222 COVID-19 vaccine. Profiled with immunoSEQ multiplex PCR; TCRdb holds only in-frame clones, not every one. The sample carries fewer than 150,000 clones, about 88% recorded once. The starting material was peripheral blood, obtained 28 days after the second AZD1222 dose. Receptors were obtained from an adult who received the AZD1222 COVID-19 vaccine. CDR3s include the opening cysteine and the closing phenylalanine or tryptophan. A D gene is named only where the DNA matches it firmly. Only part of the rows carry a size: once, few, many, or a class if the clone is expanded.

TRBJ1-5	.	TRBV4-1	.	TGCGCCAGCAGCCGAGGAGACAATCAGCCCCAGCATTTT	CASSRGDNQPQHF
TRBJ1-1	.	TRBV6-5	once	TGTGCCAGCAGACTCTCAAACACTGAAGCTTTCTTT	CASRLSNTEAFF
TRBJ1-2	.	TRBV6-5	.	TGTGCCAGCAGCATCCTGGGGAGTGATGGCTACACCTTC	CASSILGSDGYTF
TRBJ1-6	.	TRBV5-1	.	TGCGCCAGCAGCTGGGAGAATTTACCCCTCCACTTT	CASSWENLPLHF
TRBJ1-2	.	TRBV30	.	TGTGCCTGGAGCCCAGGGCCCTATGGCTACACCTTC	CAWSPGPYGYTF
TRBJ1-3	.	TRBV18	.	TGTGCCAGCACACAGGGATCTGGAAACACCATATATTTT	CASTQGSGNTIYF
TRBJ1-3	.	TRBV6-6	.	TGTGCCAGCAGTTACAGCCTTTCCTCTGGAAACACCATATATTTT	CASSYSLSSGNTIYF
TRBJ2-7	TRBD2	TRBV5-1	.	TGCGCCAGCAGCTTGGAGGGGACTAGCGGATCCTACGAGCAGTACTTC	CASSLEGTSGSYEQYF
TRBJ2-7	TRBD1	TRBV6-6	.	TGTGCCAGCAGTGACTCCGGGACAGGGGGTTCCTACGAGCAGTACTTC	CASSDSGTGGSYEQYF
TRBJ1-5	.	TRBV21-1	.	TGTGCCAGCAGCCGCGCTCGAAAGAGGTTCCGTTCAGAACAGCCCCAGCATTTT	CASSRARKRFRSEQPQHF
TRBJ2-1	.	TRBV2	.	TGTGCCAGCAGCTACGACAATGAGCAGTTCTTC	CASSYDNEQFF
TRBJ2-1	TRBD2	TRBV6-2/TRBV6-3	.	TGTGCCAGCAGTTACCCCTGGGCCAGCGGGGTGAACAATGAGCAGTTCTTC	CASSYPWASGVNNEQFF
TRBJ2-2	.	TRBV5-1	.	TGCGCCAGCAGCGAACAGGGATCGAACACCGGGGAGCTGTTTTTT	CASSEQGSNTGELFF
TRBJ2-3	TRBD2	TRBV6-5	.	TGTGCCAGCAGCCGACTAGCGGGGAACACAGATACGCAGTATTTT	CASSRLAGNTDTQYF
TRBJ2-5	TRBD1	TRBV29-1	.	TGCAGCAAAACCGATGGACAGGACCAGGAGGCCCAGTACTTC	CSKTDGQDQEAQYF
TRBJ1-3	.	TRBV18	.	TGTGCCAGCTCGGACGGAAGCTCTGGAAACACCATATATTTT	CASSDGSSGNTIYF
TRBJ2-5	.	TRBV18	.	TGTGCCAGCTCAGAACGAGGGGGGGAAGAGACCCAGTACTTC	CASSERGGEETQYF
TRBJ1-5	.	TRBV27	few	TGTGCCAGCAGTCCCGTGGACTTGAGCAATCAGCCCCAGCATTTT	CASSPVDLSNQPQHF
TRBJ2-3	TRBD1	TRBV14	.	TGTGAACGGACAGGGGGCGCGATCGAAACAGATACGCAGTATTTT	CERTGGAIETDTQYF
TRBJ2-7	.	TRBV2	few	TGTGCCAGCATCGCGGCGACAACCTACGAGCAGTACTTC	CASIAATTYEQYF
TRBJ1-1	TRBD1	TRBV10-3	.	TGTGCCATCACCGACAGGGGAGACATCACTGAAGCTTTCTTT	CAITDRGDITEAFF
TRBJ1-4	.	TRBV5-1	.	TGCGCCAGCAGCTTGGCCGGGGGGACTAATGAAAAACTGTTTTTT	CASSLAGGTNEKLFF
TRBJ1-4	.	TRBV5-6	.	TGTGCCAGCAGCTTGGGATCTGGGTCAACTAATGAAAAACTGTTTTTT	CASSLGSGSTNEKLFF
TRBJ2-3	TRBD2	TRBV27	.	TGTGCCAGCACCCCTCGGGGGGGCCGGGGAGATACGCAGTATTTT	CASTPRGGRGDTQYF
TRBJ1-3	.	TRBV5-5	.	TGTGCCAGCAGCTTTCCTCCCGGAAACACCATATATTTT	CASSFPPGNTIYF
TRBJ1-1	TRBD1	TRBV30	.	TGTGCCTGGGGCGGACAGGGGAACACTGAAGCTTTCTTT	CAWGGQGNTEAFF
TRBJ1-2	.	TRBV5-1	.	TGCGCCAGCAGCTTGGAAGGGACGCGCTACACCTTC	CASSLEGTRYTF
TRBJ1-5	.	TRBV5-6	.	TGTGCCAGCAGCCTGGGACCCCGCCAAGGGGCCCAGCATTTT	CASSLGPRQGAQHF
TRBJ1-4	.	TRBV7-9	.	TGTGCCAGCAGCTCCCCAACCCGCGGTGCAACTAATGAAAAACTGTTTTTT	CASSSPTRGATNEKLFF
TRBJ1-6	.	TRBV6-5	.	TGTGCCAGCAGTTACCGCTGGGGAACACCCCTCCACTTT	CASSYRWGTPLHF
TRBJ1-1	TRBD1	TRBV7-6	.	TGTGCCAGCAGCTTCGGACAGGGGAATGCTGAAGCTTTCTTT	CASSFGQGNAEAFF
TRBJ1-2	.	TRBV18	.	TGTGCCAGCTCACCACCGTCTAGGCAATGGGGCTACACCTTC	CASSPPSRQWGYTF
TRBJ1-1	TRBD1	TRBV6-5	.	TGTGCCAGCACCAGAGACAGGGGCCTACTCACTGAAGCTTTCTTT	CASTRDRGLLTEAFF
TRBJ1-2	.	TRBV2	.	TGTGCCAGCAGTGAAGGTTGGAGAGACGGCTACACCTTC	CASSEGWRDGYTF
TRBJ2-3	.	TRBV4-3	once	TGCGCCAGCAGCCAAACACGGCAGGGCCCAGATACGCAGTATTTT	CASSQTRQGPDTQYF
TRBJ1-5	.	TRBV19	.	TGTGCCACCGAGGGATTCCATCGCGATCAGCCCCAGCATTTT	CATEGFHRDQPQHF